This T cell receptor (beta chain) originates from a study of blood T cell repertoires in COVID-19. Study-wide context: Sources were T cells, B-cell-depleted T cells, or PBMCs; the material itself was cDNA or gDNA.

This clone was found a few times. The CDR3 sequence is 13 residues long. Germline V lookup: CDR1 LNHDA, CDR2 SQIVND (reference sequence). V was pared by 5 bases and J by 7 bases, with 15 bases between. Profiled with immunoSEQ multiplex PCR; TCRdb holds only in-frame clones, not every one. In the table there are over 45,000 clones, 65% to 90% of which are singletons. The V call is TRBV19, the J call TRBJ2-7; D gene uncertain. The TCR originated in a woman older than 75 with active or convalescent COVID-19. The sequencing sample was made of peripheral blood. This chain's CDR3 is CASSRTESIEQYF. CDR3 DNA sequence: TGTGCCAGTAGTCGAACGGAGAGTATAGAGCAGTACTTC.